The present entry profiles one T cell receptor (beta chain) with its context. V shed 4 bases and J shed 0 bases, with 13 bases lying between them. The V gene's germline CDR1 is MNHEY and CDR2 SVGAGI. The CDR3 has 15 amino acids. This sample was included in a study of blood T cell repertoires in COVID-19. Study context: Sites in the United States, Italy and Spain provided acute and convalescent COVID-19 samples. Sample material is recorded as cDNA or gDNA derived from T cells, B-cell-depleted T cells, or PBMCs.

Some clones are missing from TCRdb's copy, which holds only in-frame ones; the method was immunoSEQ multiplex PCR. The sample lists 180,000 or so clones, 70% to 85% occurring once. The material sequenced was peripheral blood. This receptor was identified in a woman of 80 years or more with acute or convalescent COVID-19. The chain employs TRBV6-5 and TRBJ2-7; D is unresolved. CDR3 sequence: CASSSRSGISYEQYF. CDR3 DNA sequence: TGTGCCAGCAGTTCTCGGAGTGGCATCTCCTACGAGCAGTACTTC.